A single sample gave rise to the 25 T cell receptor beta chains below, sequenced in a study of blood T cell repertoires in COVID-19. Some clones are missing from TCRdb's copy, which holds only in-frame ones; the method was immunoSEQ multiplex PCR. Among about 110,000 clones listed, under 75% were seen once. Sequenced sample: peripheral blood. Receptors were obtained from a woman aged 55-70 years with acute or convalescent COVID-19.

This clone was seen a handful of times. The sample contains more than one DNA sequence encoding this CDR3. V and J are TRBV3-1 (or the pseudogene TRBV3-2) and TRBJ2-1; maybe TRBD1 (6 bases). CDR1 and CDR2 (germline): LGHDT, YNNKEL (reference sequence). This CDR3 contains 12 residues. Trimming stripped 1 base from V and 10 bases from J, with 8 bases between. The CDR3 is CASSQVRGEQFF. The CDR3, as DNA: TGTGCCAGCAGCCAAGTAAGGGGGGAGCAGTTCTTC.

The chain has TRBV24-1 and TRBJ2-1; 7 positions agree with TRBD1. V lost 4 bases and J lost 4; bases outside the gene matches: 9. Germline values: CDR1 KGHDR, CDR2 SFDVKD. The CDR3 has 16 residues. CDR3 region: CATSEQGRRNYNEQFF. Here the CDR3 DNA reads TGTGCCACCAGTGAACAGGGGCGTCGTAATTACAATGAGCAGTTCTTC.

CDR3 in DNA: TGTGCCAGCAGCCGGGACAGGGGATGGTCACCCCTCCACTTT. Its translation: CASSRDRGWSPLHF. J is TRBJ1-6 and V is TRBV3-1 (or the pseudogene TRBV3-2), with 10 positions matching TRBD1. Trimming at V came to 4 bases and at J to 10 bases, leaving 4 bases not matched to a gene. Germline V lookup: CDR1 LGHDT, CDR2 YNNKEL (reference sequence). The CDR3 is 14 amino acids.

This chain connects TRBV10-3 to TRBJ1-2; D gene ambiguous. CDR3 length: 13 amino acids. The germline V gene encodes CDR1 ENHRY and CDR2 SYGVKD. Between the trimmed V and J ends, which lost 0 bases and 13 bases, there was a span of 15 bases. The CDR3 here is CAISESVLEGGTF. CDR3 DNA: TGTGCCATCAGTGAGTCAGTTCTTGAGGGCGGCACCTTC.

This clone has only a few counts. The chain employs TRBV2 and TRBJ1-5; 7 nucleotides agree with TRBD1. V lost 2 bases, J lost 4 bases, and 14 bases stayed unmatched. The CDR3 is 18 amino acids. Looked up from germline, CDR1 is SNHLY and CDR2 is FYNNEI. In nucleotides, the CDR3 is TGTGCCAGCAGTGAATCCGGGGTTCGAGGACAGGCGAATCAGCCCCAGCATTTT. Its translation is CASSESGVRGQANQPQHF.

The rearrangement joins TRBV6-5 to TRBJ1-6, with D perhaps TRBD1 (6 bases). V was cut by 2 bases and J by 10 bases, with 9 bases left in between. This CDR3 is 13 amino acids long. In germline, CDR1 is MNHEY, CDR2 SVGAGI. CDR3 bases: TGTGCCAGCAGTTACAAGGACAGATCACCCCTCCACTTT. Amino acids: CASSYKDRSPLHF.

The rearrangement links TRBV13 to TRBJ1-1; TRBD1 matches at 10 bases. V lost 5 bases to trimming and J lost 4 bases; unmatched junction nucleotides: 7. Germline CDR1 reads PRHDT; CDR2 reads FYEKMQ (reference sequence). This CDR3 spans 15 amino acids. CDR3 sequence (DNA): TGTGCCAGCAGCGCCCAGACAGGGGGCTTCACTGAAGCTTTCTTT. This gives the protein CASSAQTGGFTEAFF.

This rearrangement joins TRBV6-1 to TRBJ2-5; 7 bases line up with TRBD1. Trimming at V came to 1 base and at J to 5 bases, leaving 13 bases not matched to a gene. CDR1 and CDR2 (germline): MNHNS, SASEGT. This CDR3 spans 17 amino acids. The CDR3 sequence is CASSEGRGTILLETQYF. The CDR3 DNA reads TGTGCCAGCAGTGAAGGCAGGGGGACCATTCTTTTGGAGACCCAGTACTTC.

CDR3 residues: CASTRTEETQYF. DNA of the CDR3: TGCGCCAGCACCCGGACAGAAGAGACCCAGTACTTC. The chain recombines TRBV10-2 with TRBJ2-5, with D possibly being TRBD1 (6 bases). The CDR3 is 12 residues long. Germline lookup yields CDR1 WSHSY and CDR2 SAAADI. Trimming removed 7 bases at V and 3 bases at J, with 9 bases between.

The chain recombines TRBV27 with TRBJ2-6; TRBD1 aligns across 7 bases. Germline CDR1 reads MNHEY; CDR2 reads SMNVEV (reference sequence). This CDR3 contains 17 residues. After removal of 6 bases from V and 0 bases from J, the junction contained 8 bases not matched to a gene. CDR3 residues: CASSPGQFLSGANVLTF. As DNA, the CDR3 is TGTGCCAGCAGCCCGGGACAGTTCCTCTCTGGGGCCAACGTCCTGACTTTC.

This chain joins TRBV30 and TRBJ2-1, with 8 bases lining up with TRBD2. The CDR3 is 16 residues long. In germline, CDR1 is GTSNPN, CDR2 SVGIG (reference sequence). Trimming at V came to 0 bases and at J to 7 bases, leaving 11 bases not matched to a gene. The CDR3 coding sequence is TGTGCCTGGAGTGTACCATACGGGGGGGCGCGGAATGAGCAGTTCTTC. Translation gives CAWSVPYGGARNEQFF.

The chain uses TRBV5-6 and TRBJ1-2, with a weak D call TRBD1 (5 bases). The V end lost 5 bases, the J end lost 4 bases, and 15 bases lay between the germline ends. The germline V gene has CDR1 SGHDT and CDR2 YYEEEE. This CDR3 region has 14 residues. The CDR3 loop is CASSGGEWGYGYTF. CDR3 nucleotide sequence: TGTGCCAGCAGTGGAGGGGAGTGGGGCTATGGCTACACCTTC.

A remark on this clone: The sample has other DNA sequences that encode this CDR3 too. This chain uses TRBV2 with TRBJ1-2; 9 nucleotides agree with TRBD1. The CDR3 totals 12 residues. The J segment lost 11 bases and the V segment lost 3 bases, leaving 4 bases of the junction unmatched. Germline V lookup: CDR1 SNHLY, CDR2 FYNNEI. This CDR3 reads CASSEDRGGYTF. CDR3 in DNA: TGTGCCAGCAGTGAGGACAGGGGAGGATACACCTTC.

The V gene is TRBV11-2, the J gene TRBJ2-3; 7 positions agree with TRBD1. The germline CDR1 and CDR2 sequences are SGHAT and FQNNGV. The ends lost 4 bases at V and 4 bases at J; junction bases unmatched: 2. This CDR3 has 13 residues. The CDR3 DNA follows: TGTGCCAGCAGCTCCCAGGGGGCAGATACGCAGTATTTT. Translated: CASSSQGADTQYF.

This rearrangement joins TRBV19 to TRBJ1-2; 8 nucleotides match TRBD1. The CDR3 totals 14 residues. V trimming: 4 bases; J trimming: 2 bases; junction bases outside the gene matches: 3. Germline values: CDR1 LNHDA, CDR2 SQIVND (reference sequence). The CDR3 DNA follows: TGTGCCAGTAGTACCAGACAGGGGAACTATGGCTACACCTTC. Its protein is CASSTRQGNYGYTF. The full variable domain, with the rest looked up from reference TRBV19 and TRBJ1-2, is DGGITQSPKYLFRKEGQNVTLSCEQNLNHDAMYWYRQDPGQGLRLIYYSQIVNDFQKGDIAEGYSVSREKKESFPLTVTSAQKNPTAFYLCASSTRQGNYGYTFGSGTRLTVV.

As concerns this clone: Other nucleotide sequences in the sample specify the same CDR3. CDR3 DNA sequence: TGTGCCAGTAGTATAATAGCGGGGGCAGGAAGGGAGACCCAGTACTTC. Protein sequence: CASSIIAGAGRETQYF. The chain joins TRBV19 to TRBJ2-5, with 9 bases that match TRBD2. The CDR3 loop spans 16 amino acids. Looked up from germline, CDR1 is LNHDA and CDR2 is SQIVND (reference sequence). With V trimmed by 2 bases and J by 5 bases, 9 bases remained unmatched.

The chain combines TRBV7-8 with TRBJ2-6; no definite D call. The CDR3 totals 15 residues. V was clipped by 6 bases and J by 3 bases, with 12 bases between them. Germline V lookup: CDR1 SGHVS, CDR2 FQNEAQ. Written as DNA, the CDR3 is TGTGCCAGCAGAGAGGATCGGCTTGGGGCCAACGTCCTGACTTTC. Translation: CASREDRLGANVLTF.

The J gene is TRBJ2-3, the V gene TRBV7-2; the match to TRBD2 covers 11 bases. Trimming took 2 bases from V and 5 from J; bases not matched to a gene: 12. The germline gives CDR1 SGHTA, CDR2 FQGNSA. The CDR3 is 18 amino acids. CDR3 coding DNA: TGTGCCAGCAGCTTATATAATAGCGGGGGGGCCAGAATAGATACGCAGTATTTT. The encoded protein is CASSLYNSGGARIDTQYF. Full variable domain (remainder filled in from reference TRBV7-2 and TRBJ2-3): GAGVSQSPSNKVTEKGKDVELRCDPISGHTALYWYRQSLGQGLEFLIYFQGNSAPDKSGLPSDRFSAERTGGSVSTLTIQRTQQEDSAVYLCASSLYNSGGARIDTQYFGPGTRLTVL.

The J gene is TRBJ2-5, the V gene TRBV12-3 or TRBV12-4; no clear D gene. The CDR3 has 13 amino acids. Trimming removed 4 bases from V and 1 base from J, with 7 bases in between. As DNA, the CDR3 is TGTGCCAGCAGTTCTGGCATCCAAGAGACCCAGTACTTC. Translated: CASSSGIQETQYF.

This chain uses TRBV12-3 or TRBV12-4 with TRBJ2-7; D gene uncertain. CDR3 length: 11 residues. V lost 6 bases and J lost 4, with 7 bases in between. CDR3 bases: TGTGCCAGCAGACTAACGTACGAGCAGTACTTC. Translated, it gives CASRLTYEQYF.

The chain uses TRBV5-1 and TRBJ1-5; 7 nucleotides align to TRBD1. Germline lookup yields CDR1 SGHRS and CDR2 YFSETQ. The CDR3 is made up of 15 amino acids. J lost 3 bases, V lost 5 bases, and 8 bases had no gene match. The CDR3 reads CASSSTDRDNQPQHF. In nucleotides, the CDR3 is TGCGCCAGCAGTTCAACCGACAGGGACAATCAGCCCCAGCATTTT.

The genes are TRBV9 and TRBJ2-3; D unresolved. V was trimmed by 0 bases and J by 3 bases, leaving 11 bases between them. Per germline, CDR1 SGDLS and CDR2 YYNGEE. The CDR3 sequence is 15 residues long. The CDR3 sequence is CASSVDSGGTDTQYF. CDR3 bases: TGTGCCAGCAGCGTAGACTCTGGCGGTACAGATACGCAGTATTTT. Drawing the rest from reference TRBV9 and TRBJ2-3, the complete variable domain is DSGVTQTPKHLITATGQRVTLRCSPRSGDLSVYWYQQSLDQGLQFLIQYYNGEERAKGNILERFSAQQFPDLHSELNLSSLELGDSALYFCASSVDSGGTDTQYFGPGTRLTVL.

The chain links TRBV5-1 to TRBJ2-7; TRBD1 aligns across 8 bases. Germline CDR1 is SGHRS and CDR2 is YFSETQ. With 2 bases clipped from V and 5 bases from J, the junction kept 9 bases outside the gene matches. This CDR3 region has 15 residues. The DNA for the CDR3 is TGCGCCAGCAGCTTTCCGACAGGGGTAGACGACGAGCAGTACTTC. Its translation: CASSFPTGVDDEQYF. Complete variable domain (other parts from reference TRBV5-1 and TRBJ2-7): KAGVTQTPRYLIKTRGQQVTLSCSPISGHRSVSWYQQTPGQGLQFLFEYFSETQRNKGNFPGRFSGRQFSNSRSEMNVSTLELGDSALYLCASSFPTGVDDEQYFGPGTRLTVT.

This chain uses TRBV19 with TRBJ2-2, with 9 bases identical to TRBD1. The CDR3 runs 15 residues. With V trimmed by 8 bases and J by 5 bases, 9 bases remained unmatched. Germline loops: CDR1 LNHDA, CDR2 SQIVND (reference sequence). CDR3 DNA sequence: TGTGCCAGTCCCACGACAGGGGGGGGTACCGGGGAGCTGTTTTTT. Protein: CASPTTGGGTGELFF.

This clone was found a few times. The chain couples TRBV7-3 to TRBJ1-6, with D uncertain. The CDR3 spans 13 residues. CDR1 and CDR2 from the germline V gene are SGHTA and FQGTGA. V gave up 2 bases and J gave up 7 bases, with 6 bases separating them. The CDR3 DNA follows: TGTGCCAGCAGCTTACTAGACAATTCACCCCTCCACTTT. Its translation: CASSLLDNSPLHF.